This section outlines one TCR beta chain sequence together with its context. The antigen remains undetermined. Germline CDR1 LNHNV, CDR2 YYDKDF (reference sequence). Trimming removed 0 bases from V and 3 bases from J, with 6 bases in between. The CDR3 sequence is 14 residues long. This entry belongs to a study of cytomegalovirus exposure and HLA in healthy donors. Background on the study: Among the approximately 400 donors who were genotyped, roughly 76% fell in the genetic ancestry cluster that is associated with self-reported Caucasian donors. Study-wide findings and caveats: Later work found that TCR association rates differed between HLA loci; DRB1 had the most and HLA-C the fewest.

The PCR made use of 60 Vbeta and 13 Jbeta primers. TCRdb's table, derived via immunoSEQ multiplex PCR, lists solely in-frame clones and lacks some. The sample carries about 180,000 clones, 76% recorded once. The receptor comes from a man aged 18 to 29 in good health and CMV-seronegative. The chain links TRBV15 to TRBJ2-1; D gene ambiguous. Sequenced material: PBMCs. The CDR3 sequence is CATSREYGYNEQFF. In nucleotides, the CDR3 is TGTGCCACCAGCAGAGAGTACGGCTACAATGAGCAGTTCTTC.